The entry that follows covers one TCR beta chain sequence. No antigen is known for it. Measured with immunoSEQ multiplex PCR; TCRdb has only the in-frame clones, and not every one. Counted here are about 22,000 clones, about 86% occurring once; the ten biggest clones make up 3.5% to 5%. This sample was taken from a study of T cells in narcolepsy. Study-level results: Autoreactive clonotypes reportedly recurred in blood of same and different patients, not controls.

The sample was memory (CD45RA-) CD4+ T cells from blood. The TCR originated in a human donor in good health.

CDR3 bases: TGTGCCAGCAGTGACTGGCAGGGTTCTTCTGGAAACACCATATATTTT. It codes for CASSDWQGSSGNTIYF. The gene calls are TRBV25-1 and TRBJ1-3; D may be TRBD1 (5 bases). The CDR3 spans 16 residues. V lost 3 bases to trimming and J lost 1 base, with 13 bases between them. Germline V gene sequence: CDR1 MGHDK, CDR2 SYGVNS.